This passage covers 14 T cell receptor beta chains from one sample sequenced in a study of blood T cell repertoires in COVID-19. Clones were sequenced by immunoSEQ multiplex PCR, and TCRdb holds only the in-frame ones, with some missing. In the table there are about 250,000 clones, more than 75% of which are singletons. The sample was PBMCs or T cells enriched from blood (not recorded which). Receptors were obtained from a man younger than 30 who had recovered from COVID-19.

CDR3: CASSDSVTGGTDTQYF. CDR3 coding DNA: TGTGCCAGCAGTGACTCTGTGACAGGGGGGACAGATACGCAGTATTTT. The chain employs TRBV6-4 and TRBJ2-3; 9 nucleotides match TRBD1. The CDR3 has 16 amino acids. V trimming: 0 bases; J trimming: 3 bases; junction bases outside the gene matches: 4. CDR1 and CDR2 from the germline V gene are MRHNA and SNTAGT.

V and J are TRBV9 and TRBJ1-2; TRBD1 is a possible D gene (6 bases). This CDR3 spans 17 amino acids. Germline CDR1 and CDR2: SGDLS and YYNGEE. V was cut by 4 bases and J by 2 bases, with 21 bases left in between. The CDR3: CASSLRPTGSANYGYTF. Here the CDR3 DNA reads TGTGCCAGCAGCCTGAGGCCAACAGGGTCGGCAAACTATGGCTACACCTTC.

The chain recombines TRBV5-1 with TRBJ1-6, with 11 bases matching TRBD1. The CDR3 consists of 14 residues. Germline V lookup: CDR1 SGHRS, CDR2 YFSETQ. J lost 7 bases, V lost 7 bases, and 4 bases had no gene match. This CDR3 is CASARDRGNSPLHF. DNA of the CDR3: TGCGCCAGCGCAAGGGACAGGGGGAATTCACCCCTCCACTTT.

V usage is TRBV5-4 and J usage is TRBJ1-2; D perhaps matches TRBD1 (6 bases). Looked up from germline, CDR1 is SGHNT and CDR2 is YYREEE (reference sequence). Trimming shortened V by 1 base and J by 5 bases, and 12 bases separated the two germline ends. The CDR3 is made up of 14 amino acids. The CDR3 sequence: CASSLITGSYGYTF. DNA of the CDR3: TGTGCCAGCAGCTTGATCACAGGGTCGTATGGCTACACCTTC.

This chain connects TRBV10-3 to TRBJ2-5; no clear D gene. V was shortened by 6 bases and J by 5 bases, with 13 bases between the two germline ends. CDR1 is ENHRY and CDR2 is SYGVKD in the germline V gene. CDR3 size: 13 residues. The CDR3 region is CAISADEAETQYF. CDR3 bases: TGTGCCATCAGCGCGGATGAAGCGGAGACCCAGTACTTC.

The chain couples TRBV4-2 to TRBJ2-7; 7 bases match TRBD1. The ends lost 3 bases at V and 0 bases at J; junction bases unmatched: 5. Germline V gives CDR1 LGHNA, CDR2 YNFKEQ. The CDR3 runs 15 residues. The CDR3 nucleotides are TGTGCCAGCAGCCACGGACAGGCAAGCTCCTACGAGCAGTACTTC. Its translation is CASSHGQASSYEQYF.

This clone has a handful of counts. The chain has TRBV18 and TRBJ2-7; the match to TRBD1 covers 7 bases. The CDR3 runs to 14 residues. The germline V gene encodes CDR1 KGHSH and CDR2 LQKENI. The J segment lost 0 bases and the V segment lost 2 bases, leaving 1 base of the junction unmatched. CDR3 in DNA: TGTGCCAGCTCACCAGACAGGGACTCCTACGAGCAGTACTTC. It specifies CASSPDRDSYEQYF.

This rearrangement joins TRBV30 to TRBJ1-4; D is undetermined. CDR1 is GTSNPN and CDR2 is SVGIG in the germline V gene (reference sequence). Trimming cost V 4 bases and J 8 bases, with 14 bases left between them. This CDR3 is built from 13 residues. CDR3 coding DNA: TGTGCCTGGAATGGCCAGGCAACGGAAAAACTGTTTTTT. Its protein is CAWNGQATEKLFF. Based on the CDR3 plus reference TRBV30 and TRBJ1-4, the full variable domain is SQTIHQWPATLVQPVGSPLSLECTVEGTSNPNLYWYRQAAGRGLQLLFYSVGIGQISSEVPQNLSASRPQDRQFILSSKKLLLSDSGFYLCAWNGQATEKLFFGSGTQLSVL.

This clone has a single count. The CDR3: CAWSRELAGANEQFF. The CDR3 region has the DNA TGTGCCTGGAGCAGGGAACTAGCGGGGGCCAATGAGCAGTTCTTC. The chain is built from TRBV30 and TRBJ2-1; 11 bases fit TRBD2. V shed 3 bases, J shed 6 bases, and the junction held 7 bases outside the gene matches. The CDR3 contains 15 residues. The V gene's germline CDR1 is GTSNPN and CDR2 SVGIG (reference sequence).

The chain is built from TRBV24-1 and TRBJ2-1; 9 bases are shared with TRBD2. The CDR3 covers 16 residues. Germline V gives CDR1 KGHDR, CDR2 SFDVKD. Losses at the gene ends were 4 bases for V and 9 bases for J; bases not matched to a gene: 12. CDR3 nucleotide sequence: TGTGCCACCAGTGACCGGACTGGCGGGAGGGCCCTTGAGCAGTTCTTC. Amino acid sequence: CATSDRTGGRALEQFF.

The chain links TRBV10-3 to TRBJ1-5; perhaps TRBD1 as D (6 bases). Germline V CDR1 and CDR2: ENHRY, SYGVKD. Between the trimmed V and J ends, which lost 9 bases and 0 bases, there was a span of 9 bases. This CDR3 contains 13 residues. The CDR3 nucleotides are TGTGCCATTACAGGGAATAGCAATCAGCCCCAGCATTTT. Translation: CAITGNSNQPQHF.

The CDR3 nucleotides are TGTGCCAGCAGCGTAGGTACTATCGGGACAGGGAACGAGCAGTACTTC. Residues: CASSVGTIGTGNEQYF. The chain employs TRBV9 and TRBJ2-7; the match to TRBD1 covers 9 bases. In germline, CDR1 is SGDLS, CDR2 YYNGEE. The V segment lost 0 bases and the J segment 5 bases; nucleotides outside the gene matches: 9. The CDR3 has 16 residues.

This chain links TRBV12-3 or TRBV12-4 with TRBJ2-1; TRBD1 aligns across 8 bases. With 5 bases clipped from V and 9 bases from J, the junction kept 6 bases outside the gene matches. The CDR3 sequence is 13 residues long. The chain's CDR3 is CASSPGQVGEQFF. CDR3 bases: TGTGCCAGCAGTCCGGGACAGGTCGGTGAGCAGTTCTTC.

The chain uses TRBV6-4 and TRBJ1-1; 9 positions agree with TRBD1. J gave up 1 base and V 3 bases, and 12 bases lay outside the gene matches. Looked up from germline, CDR1 is MRHNA and CDR2 is SNTAGT. The length of the CDR3 is 18 residues. The CDR3 sequence is CASSEIGTGTERNTEAFF. In DNA form, the CDR3 reads TGTGCCAGCAGTGAAATCGGGACAGGGACTGAGCGGAACACTGAAGCTTTCTTT.